This T cell receptor beta chain was identified during a study of shared clonotypes between healthy human individuals (dated by TCRdb to the early 2020s). At the level of the whole study: The cohort included three men and two women between 18 and 49 years of age. To estimate repertoire size and how much clonotypes are shared between individuals, the study performed deep sequencing of blood TCR repertoires from about five healthy adults. Different laboratories and diverse techniques were used to prepare libraries and sequence TCR repertoires, to increase sequencing depth and limit assay-specific biases. Each donor's leukapheresis produced roughly between roughly 0.85 and 9.5 billion PBMCs.

The germline V gene sets CDR1 to WSHSY and CDR2 to SAAADI. V is cut by 2 bases and J by 0 bases, and the space between the germline ends is 4 bases. The CDR3 has 13 amino acids, counting the end cysteine and phenylalanine. The read is trimmed to its CDR3 DNA, 39 bases read in frame from base 1. Points the paper makes about the study in general: Sampling was limited to blood, and TCR repertoires in tissue likely differ from TCR repertoires in blood. The genetic and exposure-history diversity represented was limited by the small number of donors. Pairwise subsampling indicated that sequencing depth was expected to affect the degree of clonotype sharing among donors.

The donors were healthy, HIV-negative adults with no recently reported acute infections or vaccinations. Every donor was a Caucasian adult living in Nashville, Tennessee, USA. In the unsorted samples, approximately 82 million PBMCs were counted, and genomic DNA was extracted using the QIAamp DNA Blood Mini kit. Blood was obtained by leukapheresis, after which PBMCs were separated by Ficoll-Histopaque density gradient centrifugation and cryopreserved in liquid nitrogen vapor phase. Using the deep immunoSEQ assay, multiplex PCR amplified TCR CDR3 regions from genomic DNA. For each cell subset, the extracted genomic DNA was distributed evenly across all wells of several immunoSEQ 96-well plates, and each plate served as one replicate. For unsorted PBMC, about 270 ng of genomic DNA, equivalent to around 30,000 T cell genomes, went into each replicate PCR. Unsorted PBMC genomic DNA was sequenced across ten immunoSEQ deep assay plates. The purified libraries were quantified using a Qubit 3.0 fluorometer, sized with a Bioanalyzer 2100, and then quantified again using the KAPA Library Quantification kit. A separate single-read 150-cycle Illumina NextSeq 550 flow cell was used to sequence each immunoSEQ 96-well plate. The authors' pipeline ran thus. Because only junctional sequences without quality scores were contained in the immunoSEQ output, filtering matching that applied to full-length reads could not be performed. Sequences were annotated with PyIR, a Python wrapper for IgBLAST v1.9, using IMGT germline references to assign V/J genes and CDR3. Reads were removed for weak V/J assignments (E-value above 1e-6), missing CDR3, stop codons, out-of-frame junctions, or ambiguous translated residues. V3J clonotypes were defined by identical inferred V gene, J gene, and CDR3 amino acid sequence. Percentage overlap between repertoires was calculated by dividing the number of shared unique clonotypes by the size of the smaller repertoire. Repertoire richness was assessed with RTK rarefaction, the Chao1 estimator, and Recon v2.1 estimates of unobserved clonotypes. The immuneACCESS repertoire file appears here via TCRdb, limited to in-frame rearrangements. These files lack a portion of the clones; in checked studies, under half of the deficit traces to unresolved V genes, and the cause of the others is not known. That table gives V, J and clone size, and the DNA gave D and trimming. This sample gives hundreds of thousands of clones in total; roughly 77% of them show up just once. The ten largest make up approximately 13% of the sample.

Regarding this clone: Which antigen it targets is not known. It has no much larger one-base neighbor in the sample; base qualities were not kept.

This clonotype originated in a woman aged 40 to 50 in good health. Some clones in this sample may be carry-over from other donors' samples. The source material was PBMCs. This sequence uses TRBV10-2 and TRBJ1-2; too little of a D gene remains to name it. The DNA reads as follows: TGCGCCAGCAGTGAGACCACTAACTATGGCTACACCTTC. The translation is CASSETTNYGYTF.